The rows below give T cell receptor beta chains drawn from one sample of a study of beta chain features in type 1 diabetes. Assay used: immunoSEQ multiplex PCR; TCRdb lists only in-frame clones, some missing. The top ten hold just under 0.04% of the sample, which has 600,000 or so clones, around 15% seen once. Sequences were obtained from naive CD4+ T cells from blood. The receptor source for this set is a man aged 18 to 29 with type 1 diabetes. Both conserved end residues are part of each CDR3. The order of the fields is CDR3 DNA, CDR3 protein, clone size, V gene, J gene, D gene. D genes are given only for firm matches. Expanded clones are given a class, and other clones once, few, many or no size at all.

TGTGCCTGGAGTGGAATTTTAGAAGATCAGCCCCAGCATTTT	CAWSGILEDQPQHF	few	TRBV30	TRBJ1-5	.
TGTGCCAGCAGCTTGCGGATCTATGGCTACACCTTC	CASSLRIYGYTF	.	TRBV7-2	TRBJ1-2	.
TGTGCCAGCAGTGGGCTAGCGGGAGCTATTTCTAGCACAGATACGCAGTATTTT	CASSGLAGAISSTDTQYF	few	TRBV6-1	TRBJ2-3	TRBD2
TGTGCCAGCCGCTACAGGGCTAACTATGGCTACACCTTC	CASRYRANYGYTF	.	TRBV2	TRBJ1-2	.
TGCGCCAGCAGCTTGGCAATCCTAGCGGGAGGGTCCTACGAGCAGTACTTC	CASSLAILAGGSYEQYF	few	TRBV5-1	TRBJ2-7	TRBD2
TGTGCCAGCAGTTTACATGGGGTGATTGTGGAGCAGTACTTC	CASSLHGVIVEQYF	.	TRBV28	TRBJ2-7	.
TGCGCCAGCTCCCGGGACCCGGTATACGAGCAGTACTTC	CASSRDPVYEQYF	few	TRBV5-1	TRBJ2-7	.
TGCGCCAGCAGCCAAGATAACAGATATGGCTACACCTTC	CASSQDNRYGYTF	few	TRBV4-3	TRBJ1-2	.
TGTGCCAGCAGCTCCCTACGATGGACGGGGGAGGTCTATGGCTACACCTTC	CASSSLRWTGEVYGYTF	.	TRBV5-6	TRBJ1-2	.
TGCAGCGTCAAGAAACAGGGAGAATCGGGTGGCTACACCTTC	CSVKKQGESGGYTF	.	TRBV29-1	TRBJ1-2	.
TGTGCCAGCAGTGACGAGAGGGGGGAAGAGACCCAGTACTTC	CASSDERGEETQYF	.	TRBV2	TRBJ2-5	.
TGTGCCAGCACCGCGGAGGGTGAGCAGTTCTTC	CASTAEGEQFF	.	TRBV6-1	TRBJ2-1	.
TGCAGCGTCCACAGGGTAGGAACTGAAGCTTTCTTT	CSVHRVGTEAFF	few	TRBV29-1	TRBJ1-1	.
TGTGCCAGCGCTTTCAACCAAGCTGCAGATACGCAGTATTTT	CASAFNQAADTQYF	.	TRBV27	TRBJ2-3	.
TGTGCCAGCAGCCACCCGAATTGGTACTCCTACAATGAGCAGTTCTTC	CASSHPNWYSYNEQFF	.	TRBV7-2	TRBJ2-1	.
TGTGCCAGCAGCTTCTCGAAGGACACTGAAGCTTTCTTT	CASSFSKDTEAFF	.	TRBV7-3	TRBJ1-1	.
TGTGCCAGCAGCGAGAGTCACGGGGGGAATATCAATGAGCAGTTCTTC	CASSESHGGNINEQFF	.	TRBV9	TRBJ2-1	TRBD2
TGCGCCAGCAGCCCGGTGGCGGGGACATACAATGAGCAGTTCTTC	CASSPVAGTYNEQFF	.	TRBV5-1	TRBJ2-1	.
TGCAGCGCCCAGCCGTACCGGGACAGGGGATGGTGGACTTTCTTT	CSAQPYRDRGWWTFF	few	TRBV29-1	TRBJ1-1	TRBD1
TGTGCCAGCAGCTCGCCGGGACAGGGGTACAATGAGCAGTTCTTC	CASSSPGQGYNEQFF	few	TRBV5-6	TRBJ2-1	TRBD1
TGCGCCAGCCTTTACCCAGCCGGGACGATCGATCCTAGCAATCAGCCCCAGCATTTT	CASLYPAGTIDPSNQPQHF	few	TRBV23-1	TRBJ1-5	.
TGTGCCAGCAGCGAGGGACAGGGAACAATCTATGGCTACACCTTC	CASSEGQGTIYGYTF	few	TRBV7-3	TRBJ1-2	TRBD1
TGTGCCAGCAGCCTCAAACGGGGCGGCACTGAAGCTTTCTTT	CASSLKRGGTEAFF	.	TRBV7-9	TRBJ1-1	.
TGCGCCAGCAGCTTGGGGGCGCGGGTTGGAGAAGAGACCCAGTACTTC	CASSLGARVGEETQYF	.	TRBV5-1	TRBJ2-5	.
TGCGCCAGCAGCCAAGAAACAAGCGGAGGGTATCAGTACTTC	CASSQETSGGYQYF	few	TRBV4-3	TRBJ2-5	.
TGTGCCAGCAGTTACGGTAGCTCCTATAATTCACCCCTCCACTTT	CASSYGSSYNSPLHF	.	TRBV6-5	TRBJ1-6	.
TGTGCCTGGAGCGGTACGACTAGCGGCACAGATACGCAGTATTTT	CAWSGTTSGTDTQYF	.	TRBV30	TRBJ2-3	TRBD2
TGTGCCAGCAGTTCCCCCCAAGGGAACACTGAAGCTTTCTTT	CASSSPQGNTEAFF	.	TRBV28	TRBJ1-1	.
TGCAGCGTTGTAGAGAACTATGGCTACACCTTC	CSVVENYGYTF	.	TRBV29-1	TRBJ1-2	.
TGTGCCAGCAGGATGGACGGGAACTATGGCTACACCTTC	CASRMDGNYGYTF	.	TRBV6-5	TRBJ1-2	.
TGTGCCAGCAGCCCACATGTCACCCCGCTAAAAGGCTACACCTTC	CASSPHVTPLKGYTF	few	TRBV7-9	TRBJ1-2	.
TGTGCCAGCAGTGAATATCACGAGCAGTACTTC	CASSEYHEQYF	.	TRBV6-1	TRBJ2-7	.
TGTGCCAGCAGCTTTGCTGACCTTTACGGGGATTCACCCCTCCACTTT	CASSFADLYGDSPLHF	.	TRBV9	TRBJ1-6	.
TGTGCCAGCAGCGTAGATCCCGCCTCGAACACTGAAGCTTTCTTT	CASSVDPASNTEAFF	.	TRBV9	TRBJ1-1	.
TGTGCCACCCTCACAGATACGCAGTATTTT	CATLTDTQYF	few	TRBV25-1	TRBJ2-3	.
TGTGCCATCAGGGACAGGGATAGCTCCTACAATGAGCAGTTCTTC	CAIRDRDSSYNEQFF	.	TRBV10-3	TRBJ2-1	TRBD1
TGCGCCAGCAGCCCCCTGACAGCTAGCACAGATACGCAGTATTTT	CASSPLTASTDTQYF	.	TRBV5-1	TRBJ2-3	.
TGTGCCAGCGGGGGACTAGCGGGAATACGGGAGCAGTTCTTC	CASGGLAGIREQFF	few	TRBV7-2	TRBJ2-1	TRBD2
TGTGCCGCAGCCGATAAGACCAAAAGCACAGATACGCAGTATTTT	CAAADKTKSTDTQYF	.	TRBV6-5	TRBJ2-3	.
TGTGCCAGCAGTGAAGGGGTGAGGACACCTAACACCGGGGAGCTGTTTTTT	CASSEGVRTPNTGELFF	.	TRBV6-1	TRBJ2-2	.
TGTGCCAGCAGCCAGGCGGTCGGGAAGGCGCTCTACGAGCAGTACTTC	CASSQAVGKALYEQYF	few	TRBV4-2	TRBJ2-7	.
TGTGCCAGCTCGCGGGACAGACCCTCCTACGAGCAGTACTTC	CASSRDRPSYEQYF	few	TRBV18	TRBJ2-7	.
TGTGCCTCGGGGGAGCAGTACTTC	CASGEQYF	.	TRBV30	TRBJ2-7	.
TGTGCCTGGAGTGGGGACACTCCCTACGAGCAGTACTTC	CAWSGDTPYEQYF	few	TRBV30	TRBJ2-7	.
TGTGCCAGCAGCGTATCAGTCGGGACACCCAGTGAGCAGTTCTTC	CASSVSVGTPSEQFF	.	TRBV9	TRBJ2-1	.
TGTGCCAGCAGCCAGAAAGAGGACTCTGGGGCCAACGTCCTGACTTTC	CASSQKEDSGANVLTF	few	TRBV4-2	TRBJ2-6	.
TGTGCCAGCAGCTTATGGGCGGAATTATTCCACGAGCAGTACTTC	CASSLWAELFHEQYF	.	TRBV7-2	TRBJ2-7	.
TGTGCCAGCAGCCTGGTGGGGACAGGGGAGATCGGTGGCTACACCTTC	CASSLVGTGEIGGYTF	few	TRBV7-6	TRBJ1-2	TRBD1
TGTGCCAGCAGTGCGGGGTCCTACAATGAGCAGTTCTTC	CASSAGSYNEQFF	few	TRBV6-1	TRBJ2-1	.
TGTGCCATCAGTGACATATACAGGGGAGGCACTGAAGCTTTCTTT	CAISDIYRGGTEAFF	.	TRBV10-3	TRBJ1-1	TRBD1